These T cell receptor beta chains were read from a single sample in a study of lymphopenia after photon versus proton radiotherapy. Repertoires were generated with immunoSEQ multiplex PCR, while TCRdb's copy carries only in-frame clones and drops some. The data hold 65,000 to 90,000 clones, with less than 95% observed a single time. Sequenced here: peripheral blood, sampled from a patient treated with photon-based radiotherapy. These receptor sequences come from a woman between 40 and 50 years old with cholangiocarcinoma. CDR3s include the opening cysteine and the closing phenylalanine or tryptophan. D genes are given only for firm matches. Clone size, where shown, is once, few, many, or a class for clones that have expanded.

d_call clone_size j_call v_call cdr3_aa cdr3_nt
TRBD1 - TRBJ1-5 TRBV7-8 CASSFLSRGSNQPQHF TGTGCCAGCAGCTTCCTGTCCAGGGGGAGCAATCAGCCCCAGCATTTT
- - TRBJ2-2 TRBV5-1 CASSLSGPGELFF TGCGCCAGCAGCTTAAGCGGGCCCGGGGAGCTGTTTTTT
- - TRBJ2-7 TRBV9 CASSVAPGFEQYF TGTGCCAGCAGCGTAGCCCCCGGTTTCGAGCAGTACTTC
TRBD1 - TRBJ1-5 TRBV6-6 CASSYGGQGVQPQHF TGTGCCAGCAGTTACGGGGGACAGGGTGTTCAGCCCCAGCATTTT
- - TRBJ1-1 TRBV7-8 CASSSFTGTPNTEAFF TGTGCCAGCAGCAGTTTCACCGGGACACCGAACACTGAAGCTTTCTTT
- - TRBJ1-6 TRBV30 CAWSVTGKYSPLHF TGTGCCTGGAGTGTTACAGGGAAGTATTCACCCCTCCACTTT
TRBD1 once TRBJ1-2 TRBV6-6 CASSYLDRGQWDGYTF TGTGCCAGCAGTTACCTGGACAGGGGCCAGTGGGATGGCTACACCTTC
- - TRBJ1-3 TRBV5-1 CASSVTAGSGNTIYF TGCGCCAGCAGCGTTACAGCGGGCTCTGGAAACACCATATATTTT
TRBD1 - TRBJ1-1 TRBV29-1 CSVGTGASTEAFF TGCAGCGTTGGGACAGGGGCTTCCACTGAAGCTTTCTTT
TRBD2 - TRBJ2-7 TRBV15 CATSRRRTGGFSSYEQYF TGTGCCACCAGCAGAAGACGCACGGGGGGGTTCAGCTCCTACGAGCAGTACTTC
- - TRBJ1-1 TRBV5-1 CASSLAAQGSTEAFF TGCGCCAGCAGCTTGGCGGCCCAGGGGTCCACTGAAGCTTTCTTT
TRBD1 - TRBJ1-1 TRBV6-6 CAGRGQVSEAFF TGTGCCGGTAGGGGGCAGGTGTCTGAAGCTTTCTTT
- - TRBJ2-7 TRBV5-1 CASSLGGAIYEQYF TGCGCCAGCAGCTTGGGAGGGGCCATATACGAGCAGTACTTC
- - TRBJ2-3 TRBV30 CAWMGAGRSSGDTQYF TGTGCCTGGATGGGCGCGGGACGATCCTCGGGAGATACGCAGTATTTT
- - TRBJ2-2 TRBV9 CASSVAGGSNTGELFF TGTGCCAGCAGCGTAGCTGGGGGCTCGAACACCGGGGAGCTGTTTTTT
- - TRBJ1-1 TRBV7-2 CASSLGGNGWAFF TGTGCCAGCAGCTTAGGGGGAAATGGTTGGGCTTTCTTT
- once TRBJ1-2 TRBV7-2 CASSLARRGGHGYTF TGTGCCAGCAGCTTAGCGAGGAGAGGGGGGCATGGCTACACCTTC
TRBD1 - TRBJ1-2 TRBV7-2 CASSFSGQGDGYTF TGTGCCAGCAGCTTCTCGGGACAGGGAGATGGCTACACCTTC
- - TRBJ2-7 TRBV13 CASSLLGTTTYEQYF TGTGCCAGCAGCCTTCTCGGAACCACTACCTACGAGCAGTACTTC
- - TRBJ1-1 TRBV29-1 CSVAVWGDSNTEAFF TGCAGCGTTGCTGTGTGGGGGGACTCGAACACTGAAGCTTTCTTT
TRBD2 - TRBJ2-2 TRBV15 CATSSGTSNTGELFF TGTGCCACCAGCTCCGGGACTAGCAACACCGGGGAGCTGTTTTTT
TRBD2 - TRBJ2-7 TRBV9 CASSVTSGGYEQYF TGTGCCAGCAGCGTTACTAGCGGGGGCTACGAGCAGTACTTC
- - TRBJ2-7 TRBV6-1 CASSVASTPGLSYEQYF TGTGCCAGCAGTGTGGCATCCACCCCGGGCCTCTCCTACGAGCAGTACTTC
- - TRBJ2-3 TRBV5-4 CASRTGLSTDTQYF TGTGCCAGCAGAACGGGACTCAGCACAGATACGCAGTATTTT
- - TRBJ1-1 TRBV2 CASSEDALTEAFF TGTGCCAGCAGTGAGGACGCCCTCACTGAAGCTTTCTTT
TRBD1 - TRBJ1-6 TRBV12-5 CASGLGAGTVSPLHF TGTGCTAGTGGTTTGGGAGCCGGGACAGTATCACCCCTCCACTTT
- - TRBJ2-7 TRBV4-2 CASSQVGRGVHEQYF TGTGCCAGCAGCCAAGTGGGGAGGGGGGTCCACGAGCAGTACTTC
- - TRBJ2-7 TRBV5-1 CASSLERSSYEQYF TGCGCCAGCAGCCTCGAGAGGAGCTCCTACGAGCAGTACTTC